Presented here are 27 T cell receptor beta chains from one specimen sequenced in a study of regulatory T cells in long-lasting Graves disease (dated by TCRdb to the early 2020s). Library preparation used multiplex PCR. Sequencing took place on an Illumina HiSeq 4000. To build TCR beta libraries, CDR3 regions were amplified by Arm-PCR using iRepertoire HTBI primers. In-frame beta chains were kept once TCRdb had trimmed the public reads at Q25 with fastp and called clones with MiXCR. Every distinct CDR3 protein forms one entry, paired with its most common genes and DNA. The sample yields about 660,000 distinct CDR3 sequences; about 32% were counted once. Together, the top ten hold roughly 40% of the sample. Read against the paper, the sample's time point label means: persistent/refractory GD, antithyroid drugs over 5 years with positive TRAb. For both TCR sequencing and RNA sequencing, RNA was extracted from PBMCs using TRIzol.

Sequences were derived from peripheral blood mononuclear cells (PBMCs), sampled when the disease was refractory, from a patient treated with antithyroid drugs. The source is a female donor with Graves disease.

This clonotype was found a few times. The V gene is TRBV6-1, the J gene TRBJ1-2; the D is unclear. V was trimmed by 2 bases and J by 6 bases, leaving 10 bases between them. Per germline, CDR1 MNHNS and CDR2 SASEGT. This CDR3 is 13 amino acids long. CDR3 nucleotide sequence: TGTGCCAGCAGTGAACTTGACGGGCATGGCTACACCTTC. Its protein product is CASSELDGHGYTF.

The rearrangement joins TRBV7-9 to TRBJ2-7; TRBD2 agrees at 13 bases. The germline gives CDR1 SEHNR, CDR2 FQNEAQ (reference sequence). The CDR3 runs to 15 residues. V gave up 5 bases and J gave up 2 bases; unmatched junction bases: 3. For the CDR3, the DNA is TGTGCCAGCAGCCGGACTAGCGGGAGTGCCTACGAGCAGTACTTC. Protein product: CASSRTSGSAYEQYF.

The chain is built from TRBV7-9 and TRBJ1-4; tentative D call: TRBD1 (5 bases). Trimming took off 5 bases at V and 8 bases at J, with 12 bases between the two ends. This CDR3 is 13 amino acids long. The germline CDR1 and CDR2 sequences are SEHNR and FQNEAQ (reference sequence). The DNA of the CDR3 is TGTGCCAGCAGCGAACGACAGTTCGAAAAACTGTTTTTT. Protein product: CASSERQFEKLFF.

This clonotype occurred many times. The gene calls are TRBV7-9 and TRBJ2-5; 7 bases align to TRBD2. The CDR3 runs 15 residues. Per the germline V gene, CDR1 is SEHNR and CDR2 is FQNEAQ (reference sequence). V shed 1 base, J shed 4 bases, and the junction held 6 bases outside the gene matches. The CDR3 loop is CASSLVERGTETQYF. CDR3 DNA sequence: TGTGCCAGCAGCTTAGTCGAGCGGGGTACAGAGACCCAGTACTTC.

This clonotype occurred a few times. CDR3 DNA: TGTGCCAGTCAAGGGCAGGACTACGAGCAGTACTTC. Its protein is CASQGQDYEQYF. The V gene is TRBV12-3 or TRBV12-4, the J gene TRBJ2-7; unclear D gene. The CDR3 consists of 12 residues. The ends were cut back, 9 bases at V and 3 bases at J, with 12 bases in the middle.

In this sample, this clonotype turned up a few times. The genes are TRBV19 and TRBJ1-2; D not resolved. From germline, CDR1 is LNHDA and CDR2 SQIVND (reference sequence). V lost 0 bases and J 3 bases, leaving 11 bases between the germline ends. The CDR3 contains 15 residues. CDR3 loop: CASSIDRVQDYGYTF. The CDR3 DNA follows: TGTGCCAGTAGTATAGATCGGGTTCAGGACTATGGCTACACCTTC.

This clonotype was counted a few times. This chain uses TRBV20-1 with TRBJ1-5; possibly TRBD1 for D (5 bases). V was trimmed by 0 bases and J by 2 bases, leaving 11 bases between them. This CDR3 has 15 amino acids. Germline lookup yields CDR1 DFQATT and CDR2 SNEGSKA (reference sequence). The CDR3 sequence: CSARDWQGGNQPQHF. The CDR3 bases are TGCAGTGCTAGAGATTGGCAGGGCGGCAATCAGCCCCAGCATTTT.

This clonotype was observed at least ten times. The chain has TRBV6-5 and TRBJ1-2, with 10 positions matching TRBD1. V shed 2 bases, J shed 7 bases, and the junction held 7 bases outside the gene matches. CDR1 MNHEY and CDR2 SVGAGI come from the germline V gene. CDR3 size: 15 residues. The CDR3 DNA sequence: TGTGCCAGCAGTTACATCTCCGGGACAGGGGCTGGCTACACCTTC. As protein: CASSYISGTGAGYTF.

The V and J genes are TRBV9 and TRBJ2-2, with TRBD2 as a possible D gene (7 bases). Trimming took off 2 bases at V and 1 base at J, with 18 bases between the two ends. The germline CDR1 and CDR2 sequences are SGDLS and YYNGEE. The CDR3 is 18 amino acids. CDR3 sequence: CASSVLSAGALNTGELFF. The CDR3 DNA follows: TGTGCCAGCAGCGTCTTGTCGGCGGGGGCATTGAACACCGGGGAGCTGTTTTTT.

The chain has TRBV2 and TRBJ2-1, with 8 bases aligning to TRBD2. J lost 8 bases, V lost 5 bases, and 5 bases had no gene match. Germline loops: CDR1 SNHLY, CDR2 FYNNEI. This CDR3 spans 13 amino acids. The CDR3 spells CASSLAGHDEQFF. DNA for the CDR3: TGTGCCAGCAGTTTAGCGGGGCACGATGAGCAGTTCTTC. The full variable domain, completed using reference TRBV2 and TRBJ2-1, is EPEVTQTPSHQVTQMGQEVILRCVPISNHLYFYWYRQILGQKVEFLVSFYNNEISEKSEIFDDQFSVERPDGSNFTLKIRSTKLEDSAMYFCASSLAGHDEQFFGPGTRLTVL.

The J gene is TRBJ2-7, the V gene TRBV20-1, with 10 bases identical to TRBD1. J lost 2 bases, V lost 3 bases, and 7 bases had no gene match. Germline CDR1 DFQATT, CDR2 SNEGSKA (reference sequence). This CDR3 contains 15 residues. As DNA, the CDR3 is TGCAGTGCTAGCCCGGACAGGGGGAGGGCCTACGAGCAGTACTTC. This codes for CSASPDRGRAYEQYF.

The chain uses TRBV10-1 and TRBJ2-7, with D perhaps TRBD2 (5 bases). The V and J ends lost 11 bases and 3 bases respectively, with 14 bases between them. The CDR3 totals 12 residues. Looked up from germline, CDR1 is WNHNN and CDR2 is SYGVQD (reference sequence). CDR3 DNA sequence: TGCGCCCCCAACCGGGAATACTACGAGCAGTACTTC. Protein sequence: CAPNREYYEQYF.

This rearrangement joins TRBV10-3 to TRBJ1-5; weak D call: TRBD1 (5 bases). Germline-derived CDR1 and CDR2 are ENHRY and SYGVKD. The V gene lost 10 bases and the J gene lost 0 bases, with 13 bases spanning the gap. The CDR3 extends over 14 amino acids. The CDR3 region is CATREGNSNQPQHF. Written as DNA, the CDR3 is TGTGCCACCCGGGAGGGGAATAGCAATCAGCCCCAGCATTTT.

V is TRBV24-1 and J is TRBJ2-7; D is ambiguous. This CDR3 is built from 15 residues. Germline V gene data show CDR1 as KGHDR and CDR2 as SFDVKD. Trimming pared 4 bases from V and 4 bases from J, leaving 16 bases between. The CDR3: CATSEPSSAAYEQYF. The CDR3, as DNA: TGTGCCACCAGTGAACCGAGTAGTGCCGCATACGAGCAGTACTTC.

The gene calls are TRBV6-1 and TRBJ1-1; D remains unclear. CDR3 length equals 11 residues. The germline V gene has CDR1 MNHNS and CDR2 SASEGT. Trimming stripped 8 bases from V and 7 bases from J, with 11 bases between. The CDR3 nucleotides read TGTGCCAGCCGTGCTCTGTTTGAAGCTTTCTTT. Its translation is CASRALFEAFF.

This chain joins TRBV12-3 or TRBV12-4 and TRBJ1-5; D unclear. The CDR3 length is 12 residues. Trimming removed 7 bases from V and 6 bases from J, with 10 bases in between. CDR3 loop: CASTSRGQPQHF. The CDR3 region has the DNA TGTGCCAGCACCTCCCGGGGTCAGCCCCAGCATTTT.

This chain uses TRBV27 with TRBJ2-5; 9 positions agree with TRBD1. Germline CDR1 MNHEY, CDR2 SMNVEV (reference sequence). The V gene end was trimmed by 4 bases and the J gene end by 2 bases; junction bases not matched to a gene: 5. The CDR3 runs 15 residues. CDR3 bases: TGTGCCAGCAGTTCCAAACAGGGGGCGCAAGAGACCCAGTACTTC. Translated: CASSSKQGAQETQYF.

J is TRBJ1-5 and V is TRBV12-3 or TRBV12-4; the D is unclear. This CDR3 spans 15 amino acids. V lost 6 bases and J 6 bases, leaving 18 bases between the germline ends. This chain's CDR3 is CASSRATEGSQPQHF. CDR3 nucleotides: TGTGCCAGCAGCCGAGCGACGGAAGGGAGTCAGCCCCAGCATTTT.

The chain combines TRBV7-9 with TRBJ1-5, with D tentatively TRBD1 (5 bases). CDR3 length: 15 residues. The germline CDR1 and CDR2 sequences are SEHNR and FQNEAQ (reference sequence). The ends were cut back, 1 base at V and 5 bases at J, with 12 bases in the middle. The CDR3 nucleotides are TGTGCCAGCAGCTTAGATAGGGGTGGAGATCAGCCCCAGCATTTT. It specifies CASSLDRGGDQPQHF.

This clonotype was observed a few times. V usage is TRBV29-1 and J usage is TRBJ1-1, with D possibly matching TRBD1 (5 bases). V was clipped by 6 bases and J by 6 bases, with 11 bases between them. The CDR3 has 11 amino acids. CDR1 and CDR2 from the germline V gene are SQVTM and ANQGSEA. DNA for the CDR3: TGCAGCGTACCCGGGACCTCTGAAGCTTTCTTT. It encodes CSVPGTSEAFF. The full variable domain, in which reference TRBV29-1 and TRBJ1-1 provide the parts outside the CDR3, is SAVISQKPSRDICQRGTSLTIQCQVDSQVTMMFWYRQQPGQSLTLIATANQGSEATYESGFVIDKFPISRPNLTFSTLTVSNMSPEDSSIYLCSVPGTSEAFFGQGTRLTVV.

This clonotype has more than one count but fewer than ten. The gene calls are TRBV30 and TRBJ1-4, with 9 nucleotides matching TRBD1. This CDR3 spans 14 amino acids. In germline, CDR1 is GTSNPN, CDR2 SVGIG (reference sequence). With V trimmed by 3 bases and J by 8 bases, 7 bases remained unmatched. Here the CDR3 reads CAWSHGTGNEKLFF. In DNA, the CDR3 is TGTGCCTGGAGCCACGGGACAGGGAACGAAAAACTGTTTTTT.

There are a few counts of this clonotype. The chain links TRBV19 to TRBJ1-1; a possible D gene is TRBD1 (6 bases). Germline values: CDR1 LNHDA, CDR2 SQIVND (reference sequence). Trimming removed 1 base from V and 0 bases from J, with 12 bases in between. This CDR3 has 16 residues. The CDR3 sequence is CASSIGAGVMNTEAFF. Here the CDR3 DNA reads TGTGCCAGTAGTATAGGGGCAGGGGTTATGAACACTGAAGCTTTCTTT. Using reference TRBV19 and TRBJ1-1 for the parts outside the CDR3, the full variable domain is DGGITQSPKYLFRKEGQNVTLSCEQNLNHDAMYWYRQDPGQGLRLIYYSQIVNDFQKGDIAEGYSVSREKKESFPLTVTSAQKNPTAFYLCASSIGAGVMNTEAFFGQGTRLTVV.

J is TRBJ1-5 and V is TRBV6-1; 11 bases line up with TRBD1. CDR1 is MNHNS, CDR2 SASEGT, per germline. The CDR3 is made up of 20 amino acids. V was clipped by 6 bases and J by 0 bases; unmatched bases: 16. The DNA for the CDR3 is TGTGCCAGCAGATATACGACCGGGACAGGGGGTCCGTATAGCAATCAGCCCCAGCATTTT. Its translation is CASRYTTGTGGPYSNQPQHF.

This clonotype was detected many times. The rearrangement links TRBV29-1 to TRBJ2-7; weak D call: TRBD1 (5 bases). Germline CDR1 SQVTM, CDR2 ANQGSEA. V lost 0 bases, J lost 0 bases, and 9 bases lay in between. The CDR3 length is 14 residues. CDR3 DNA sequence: TGCAGCGTTGAAGACAGGGCCTTCTCCTACGAGCAGTACTTC. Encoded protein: CSVEDRAFSYEQYF.

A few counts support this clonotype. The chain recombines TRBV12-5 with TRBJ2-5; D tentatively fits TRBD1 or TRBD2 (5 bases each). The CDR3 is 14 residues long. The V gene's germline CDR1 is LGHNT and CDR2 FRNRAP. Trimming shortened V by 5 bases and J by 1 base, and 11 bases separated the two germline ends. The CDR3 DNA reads TGTGCTAGTGGTCCGGGACGGTCCCAAGAGACCCAGTACTTC. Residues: CASGPGRSQETQYF. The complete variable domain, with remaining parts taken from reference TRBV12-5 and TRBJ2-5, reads DARVTQTPRHKVTEMGQEVTMRCQPILGHNTVFWYRQTMMQGLELLAYFRNRAPLDDSGMPKDRFSAEMPDATLATLKIQPSEPRDSAVYFCASGPGRSQETQYFGPGTRLLVL.

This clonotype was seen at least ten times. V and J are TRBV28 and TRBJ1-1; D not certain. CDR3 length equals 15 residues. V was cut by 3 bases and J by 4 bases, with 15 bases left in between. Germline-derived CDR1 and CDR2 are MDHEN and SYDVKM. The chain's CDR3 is CASSFYMSAGTEAFF. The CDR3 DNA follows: TGTGCCAGCAGTTTCTATATGAGTGCTGGCACTGAAGCTTTCTTT.

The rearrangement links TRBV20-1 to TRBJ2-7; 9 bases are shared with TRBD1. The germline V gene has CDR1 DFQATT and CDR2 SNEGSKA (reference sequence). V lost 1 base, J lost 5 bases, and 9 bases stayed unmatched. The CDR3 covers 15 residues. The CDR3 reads CSARGGGQGVHEQYF. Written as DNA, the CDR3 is TGCAGTGCTAGAGGAGGGGGACAGGGAGTCCACGAGCAGTACTTC.